The clone carrying this T cell receptor (beta chain) was seen just once. The PCR employed 60 Vbeta primers together with 13 Jbeta primers. Clones were read by immunoSEQ multiplex PCR, and TCRdb kept only the in-frame ones, dropping some. The sample carries under 55,000 clones, over 70% recorded once. This record comes from a study of cytomegalovirus exposure and HLA in healthy donors. Germline CDR1 MGHRA, CDR2 YSYEKL. The CDR3 contains 12 residues. Deletions cut 3 bases from V and 9 bases from J, with 9 bases between. Sequenced input: PBMCs. This TCR was sampled from a man between 18 and 35 years old in good health and CMV-seronegative. This rearrangement joins TRBV4-1 to TRBJ2-1; perhaps TRBD2 as D (5 bases). DNA for the CDR3: TGCGCCAGCAGCCAGAGAGAGGGTGAGCAGTTCTTC. Residues: CASSQREGEQFF.